This TCR beta chain was observed in a study of T cell repertoires in cytomegalovirus infection. Study information: Indicated by public TCR beta signatures were CMV infection and matching HLA type. Study-level results: The study identified carriers of CMV plus the relevant HLA from cumulative public TCR beta family frequency. CMV-specific TCR beta clonotypes restricted by HLA-C were the ones dominating the ex vivo response.

In the case of this clonotype: Its matching antigen is unknown.

TCRdb re-called the reads through MiXCR, storing one row per CDR3 protein. The data show around 210,000 distinct CDR3 sequences, 6% to 8% seen once. V lost 3 bases and J lost 6; bases outside the gene matches: 6. This CDR3 has 14 amino acids. Germline values: CDR1 DFQATT, CDR2 SNEGSKA (reference sequence). The specimen was PBMCs. This sequence was found in a human donor in good health (CMV status not recorded). Some clones in this sample may be carry-over from other donors' samples. V usage is TRBV20-1 and J usage is TRBJ2-3, with TRBD1 matching over 10 bases. CDR3 region: CSASLGTGEDTQYF. In DNA, the CDR3 is TGCAGTGCTAGTCTCGGGACAGGGGAGGATACGCAGTATTTT.